The 13 T cell receptor beta chains below were found in one sample sequenced in a study of beta chain features in type 1 diabetes (dated 2018 in TCRdb). Their antigen targets remain unknown. The library came from the immunoSEQ multiplex PCR assay. The entire amount of isolated RNA was reverse transcribed using the High Capacity cDNA Reverse Transcription Kit, so the sequenced TCRB transcripts were expressed ones. TCRdb took this table from immuneACCESS and kept in-frame rearrangements with V and J called. Such tables lack part of the clones; where checked against another copy, unresolved V genes explain under half of the gap, and the rest is unexplained. In this sample the table shows 53,000 or so clones, about 60% of which occur a single time. Under 0.35% of the sample is held by the ten biggest clonotypes. Study-wide conclusions, independent of this receptor: In all four CD4+ subsets, TCRB CDR3 length was moderately but significantly shorter in type 1 diabetes patients.

The sequenced sample was stem cell memory CD4+ T cells from blood. This sample's cell subset or site label indicates: stem cell-like memory CD4+ T cells. These receptors were taken from a woman younger than 45 with type 1 diabetes.

CDR3 in DNA: TGTGCCAGTCTCGACAGGAGACCCACTGGGGCCAACGTCCTGACTTTC. Translating it yields CASLDRRPTGANVLTF. This sequence joins TRBV19 and TRBJ2-6, with D possibly matching TRBD1 (6 bases). The CDR3 is 16 residues long. V lost 8 bases, J lost 2 bases, and 16 bases lay in between. CDR1 and CDR2 (germline): LNHDA, SQIVND (reference sequence). The full variable domain, its missing parts supplied by reference TRBV19 and TRBJ2-6, is DGGITQSPKYLFRKEGQNVTLSCEQNLNHDAMYWYRQDPGQGLRLIYYSQIVNDFQKGDIAEGYSVSREKKESFPLTVTSAQKNPTAFYLCASLDRRPTGANVLTFGAGSRLTVL.

This clone turned up a few times. The chain is built from TRBV9 and TRBJ2-1, with TRBD1 matching 8 bases. V lost 0 bases, J lost 8 bases, and 7 bases stayed unmatched. The CDR3 totals 15 residues. In germline, CDR1 is SGDLS, CDR2 YYNGEE. The CDR3 DNA is TGTGCCAGCAGCGTAGATTTTGACAGGGGCCATGAGCAGTTCTTC. It translates to CASSVDFDRGHEQFF.

V usage is TRBV10-2 and J usage is TRBJ2-5, with a tentative D call TRBD1 (6 bases). V was clipped by 8 bases and J by 4 bases, with 17 bases between them. The V gene's germline CDR1 is WSHSY and CDR2 SAAADI. This CDR3 is built from 14 residues. The CDR3 is CASGTTTAVETQYF. CDR3 coding DNA: TGCGCCAGCGGGACAACAACGGCGGTAGAGACCCAGTACTTC.

This clone has more than one count but fewer than ten. J is TRBJ2-6 and V is TRBV5-1; 7 bases are a match to TRBD1. Germline assignment: CDR1 SGHRS and CDR2 YFSETQ. This CDR3 is 19 amino acids long. V trimming: 3 bases; J trimming: 0 bases; junction bases outside the gene matches: 12. The CDR3, as DNA: TGCGCCAGCAGCTATACATCTCCGGGACAGAACTCTGGGGCCAACGTCCTGACTTTC. Protein product: CASSYTSPGQNSGANVLTF. Looking up the rest from reference TRBV5-1 and TRBJ2-6 gives the full variable domain: KAGVTQTPRYLIKTRGQQVTLSCSPISGHRSVSWYQQTPGQGLQFLFEYFSETQRNKGNFPGRFSGRQFSNSRSEMNVSTLELGDSALYLCASSYTSPGQNSGANVLTFGAGSRLTVL.

V and J are TRBV14 and TRBJ2-1; TRBD2 matches 9 bases. V dropped 4 bases and J dropped 5; count of bases not matched to a gene: 6. The CDR3 totals 15 residues. CDR1 is SGHDN and CDR2 is FVKESK in the germline V gene. The CDR3 protein is CASSLRIAGDNEQFF. The CDR3 DNA sequence: TGTGCCAGCAGCCTTCGAATAGCGGGAGACAATGAGCAGTTCTTC.

The CDR3 region has the DNA TGTGCCAGCAGTCTTAACGGACTTGGAGAGACCCAGTACTTC. Residues: CASSLNGLGETQYF. This chain uses TRBV25-1 with TRBJ2-5, with a weak D call TRBD2 (5 bases). In germline, CDR1 is MGHDK, CDR2 SYGVNS. Trimming removed 5 bases from V and 4 bases from J, with 14 bases in between. The CDR3 extends over 14 amino acids.

J is TRBJ1-1 and V is TRBV5-1; D is possibly TRBD1 (6 bases). Trimming removed 0 bases at V and 4 bases at J, with 13 bases between. Germline-derived CDR1 and CDR2 are SGHRS and YFSETQ. This CDR3 is 15 amino acids long. CDR3 sequence (DNA): TGCGCCAGCAGCTTGGAGGTCCAGGGGCCCACTGAAGCTTTCTTT. Its protein product is CASSLEVQGPTEAFF.

V and J are TRBV15 and TRBJ2-1, with TRBD2 as a possible D gene (5 bases). Germline values: CDR1 LNHNV, CDR2 YYDKDF (reference sequence). V gave up 0 bases and J gave up 2 bases, with 14 bases separating them. This CDR3 region has 17 residues. CDR3 region: CATSRELAVTPYNEQFF. For the CDR3, the DNA is TGTGCCACCAGCAGAGAGCTAGCTGTAACCCCCTACAATGAGCAGTTCTTC.

The chain employs TRBV11-2 and TRBJ2-1, with 8 bases aligning to TRBD1. Per germline, CDR1 SGHAT and CDR2 FQNNGV. This CDR3 has 13 amino acids. V lost 4 bases and J lost 7; bases outside the gene matches: 3. The CDR3 region is CASSSDRVNEQFF. The DNA of the CDR3 is TGTGCCAGCAGCTCGGACAGGGTGAATGAGCAGTTCTTC.

This rearrangement joins TRBV4-2 to TRBJ1-3, with D unresolved. V shed 1 base and J shed 4 bases, with 8 bases lying between them. Germline values: CDR1 LGHNA, CDR2 YNFKEQ. The CDR3 length is 14 residues. CDR3 in amino acids: CASSQGSEGNTIYF. The CDR3 DNA follows: TGTGCCAGCAGCCAAGGCAGTGAAGGAAACACCATATATTTT.

This clone was counted once. The V gene is TRBV5-1, the J gene TRBJ1-2; D is ambiguous. Per germline, CDR1 SGHRS and CDR2 YFSETQ. The CDR3 loop spans 13 amino acids. Trimming left V 0 bases short and J 5 bases short, with 8 bases between. CDR3 DNA: TGCGCCAGCAGCTTGGCCGAGGATTATGGCTACACCTTC. Encoded protein: CASSLAEDYGYTF.

CDR3 loop: CASSFQGPETQYF. In DNA, the CDR3 is TGCGCCAGCAGCTTTCAGGGGCCGGAGACCCAGTACTTC. V and J are TRBV5-1 and TRBJ2-5; TRBD1 is a possible D gene (6 bases). This CDR3 is 13 amino acids long. Deletions cut 2 bases from V and 5 bases from J, with 10 bases between. CDR1 and CDR2 from the germline V gene are SGHRS and YFSETQ.

The V gene is TRBV5-6, the J gene TRBJ1-1, with D possibly TRBD1 on 5 matching bases. This CDR3 is built from 16 residues. V lost 4 bases and J 0 bases, leaving 16 bases between the germline ends. Germline V gene data show CDR1 as SGHDT and CDR2 as YYEEEE. CDR3 nucleotides: TGTGCCAGCAGCCGCGACCGGGGGGTGATGAACACTGAAGCTTTCTTT. Protein sequence: CASSRDRGVMNTEAFF.